The next 25 T cell receptor beta chains were all read from a single sample in a study of post-analysis software for immune sequencing data. Their antigen targets remain unknown. Unique molecular identifiers were carried by the TCR beta cDNA libraries. TCRdb re-called the PCR reads through MiXCR, storing one row per CDR3 protein. The data show hundreds of thousands of distinct CDR3 sequences, 30% seen once. Points from the study as a whole: Comparison of patients with controls showed five TRBV segments more frequent in patients, TRBV5-6, TRBV5-1 and TRBV20-1 among them.

What was sequenced was blood. These receptors were collected from a girl aged 5 to 17 with multiple sclerosis.

The V and J genes are TRBV20-1 and TRBJ2-7, with 10 bases that match TRBD1. The DNA matches TRBJ2-5 better at its end, which makes the J call doubtful. Germline loops: CDR1 DFQATT, CDR2 SNEGSKA (reference sequence). The CDR3 is made up of 13 amino acids. The CDR3 coding sequence is TGCAGTGCTCGGGACAGGGGTTGGGAGACCCAGTACTTC. It specifies CSARDRGWETQYF.

The chain uses TRBV6-1 and TRBJ2-7; 10 positions match TRBD1. This CDR3 has 14 residues. Germline-derived CDR1 and CDR2 are MNHNS and SASEGT. Trimming took 6 bases from V and 5 from J; bases not matched to a gene: 7. CDR3 protein: CASRQTGTGDEQYF. CDR3 DNA: TGTGCCAGCAGGCAAACCGGGACAGGGGACGAGCAGTACTTC.

The V call is TRBV4-3, the J call TRBJ1-5, with D unresolved. This CDR3 is 20 amino acids long. The ends were cut back, 0 bases at V and 4 bases at J, with 25 bases in the middle. Germline loops: CDR1 LGHNA, CDR2 YSLEER. The chain's CDR3 is CASSQEVWADLEVPNQPQHF. For the CDR3, the DNA is TGCGCCAGCAGCCAAGAAGTTTGGGCAGACCTGGAAGTACCTAATCAGCCCCAGCATTTT.

This clonotype appeared a few times. This sequence joins TRBV29-1 and TRBJ1-2; 11 nucleotides agree with TRBD1. The length of the CDR3 is 13 residues. J gave up 8 bases and V 4 bases, and 6 bases lay outside the gene matches. CDR1 is SQVTM, CDR2 ANQGSEA, per germline. CDR3 sequence (DNA): TGCAGCGTTGCCCGGGGACAGGGGGACGGCTACACCTTC. The encoded protein is CSVARGQGDGYTF. The variable domain in full, completed from reference TRBV29-1 and TRBJ1-2, reads SAVISQKPSRDICQRGTSLTIQCQVDSQVTMMFWYRQQPGQSLTLIATANQGSEATYESGFVIDKFPISRPNLTFSTLTVSNMSPEDSSIYLCSVARGQGDGYTFGSGTRLTVV.

This clonotype has a count of ten or more. This CDR3 is CSVDQGLAGVRGFKDNEQFF. Here the CDR3 DNA reads TGCAGCGTCGATCAAGGACTAGCGGGAGTTAGGGGGTTTAAAGACAATGAGCAGTTCTTC. The rearrangement links TRBV29-1 to TRBJ2-1; 13 positions match TRBD2. Losses at the gene ends were 6 bases for V and 5 bases for J; bases not matched to a gene: 22. Germline loops: CDR1 SQVTM, CDR2 ANQGSEA. CDR3 length equals 20 residues.

This chain connects TRBV7-2 to TRBJ1-2; the D is unclear. Germline values: CDR1 SGHTA, CDR2 FQGNSA. The CDR3 runs to 14 residues. Trimming left V 5 bases short and J 3 bases short, with 13 bases between. In DNA form, the CDR3 reads TGTGCCAGCAGCCATACCCGGGTGGACTATGGCTACACCTTC. It yields the protein CASSHTRVDYGYTF.

This chain joins TRBV29-1 and TRBJ2-1; 13 bases map to TRBD2. Per germline, CDR1 SQVTM and CDR2 ANQGSEA. The CDR3 has 15 amino acids. Trimming removed 5 bases from V and 2 bases from J; junction bases left unmatched: 3. The CDR3 sequence: CSVRTSGSAYNEQFF. The CDR3 DNA reads as TGCAGCGTTAGGACTAGCGGGAGTGCCTACAATGAGCAGTTCTTC.

This clonotype has a handful of counts. The chain joins TRBV20-1 to TRBJ2-1, with D perhaps TRBD1 or TRBD2 (5 bases each). Trimming removed 5 bases at V and 4 bases at J, with 15 bases between. Germline CDR1 is DFQATT and CDR2 is SNEGSKA (reference sequence). The CDR3 sequence is 14 residues long. This CDR3 reads CSAPGTMQYNEQFF. CDR3 DNA: TGCAGTGCTCCCGGGACCATGCAGTACAATGAGCAGTTCTTC.

The V and J genes are TRBV7-2 and TRBJ2-7; D possibly corresponds to TRBD1 (5 bases). The J call may be mistaken, given a closer DNA end match to TRBJ2-5. Germline-derived CDR1 and CDR2 are SGHTA and FQGNSA. The CDR3 totals 13 residues. The CDR3 protein is CASSLTVWETQYF. The CDR3 DNA follows: TGTGCCAGCAGCCTGACAGTTTGGGAGACCCAGTACTTC.

This clonotype was detected a few times. The DNA for the CDR3 is TGTGCCAGCAGCAGGGGGGACAGGCTATACAATGAGCAGTTCTTC. Amino acids: CASSRGDRLYNEQFF. This sequence joins TRBV6-5 and TRBJ2-1; TRBD1 matches 8 bases. Germline-derived CDR1 and CDR2 are MNHEY and SVGAGI. V lost 6 bases to trimming and J lost 4 bases; unmatched junction nucleotides: 8. The CDR3 runs 15 residues.

This clonotype was seen a few times. J is TRBJ1-5 and V is TRBV20-1; no clear D. CDR1 is DFQATT and CDR2 is SNEGSKA in the germline V gene (reference sequence). V lost 6 bases and J lost 0, with 12 bases in between. The CDR3 runs 14 residues. CDR3 DNA: TGCAGTGCGGGAATGGGGTATAGCAATCAGCCCCAGCATTTT. This encodes CSAGMGYSNQPQHF.

Comments on this clonotype: The junction differs from germline at one of its ends, possibly a read error. This chain joins TRBV9 and TRBJ2-4; 9 bases are a match to TRBD2. The J call may be incorrect, as the DNA end agrees better with TRBJ2-7. The length of the CDR3 is 14 residues. Germline-derived CDR1 and CDR2 are SGDLS and YYNGEE. The CDR3 DNA sequence: TGTGCCAGCAGGGTAGCGGGAGCCGATTACGAGCAGTACTTC. It is translated as CASRVAGADYEQYF.

The genes are TRBV24-1 and TRBJ2-5; 10 bases are a match to TRBD1. Losses at the gene ends were 2 bases for V and 7 bases for J; bases not matched to a gene: 6. CDR3 length equals 15 residues. Germline V gene data show CDR1 as KGHDR and CDR2 as SFDVKD. CDR3 nucleotide sequence: TGTGCCACCAGTGATTCCGGGACAGGGGTATTGACCCAGTACTTC. Translating it yields CATSDSGTGVLTQYF.

A single count supports this clonotype. The rearrangement links TRBV21-1 to TRBJ1-5. TRBV21-1 is recorded as a pseudogene. CDR3 length equals 14 residues. The CDR3 loop reads CASTREGSNQPQHF. DNA of the CDR3: TGTGCCAGCACGCGGGAGGGTAGCAATCAGCCCCAGCATTTT.

The CDR3 sequence: CASSQGVTDTQYF. The CDR3 DNA reads as TGCGCCAGCAGCCAGGGTGTAACAGATACGCAGTATTTT. The V gene is TRBV4-1, the J gene TRBJ2-3; D not certain. The CDR3 is 13 residues long. Germline values: CDR1 MGHRA, CDR2 YSYEKL. V shed 3 bases and J shed 3 bases, with 7 bases lying between them.

The J gene is TRBJ1-1, the V gene TRBV3-1, with D unresolved. Germline V gene lookup returns CDR1 LGHDT and CDR2 YNNKEL (reference sequence). V shed 0 bases and J shed 2 bases, with 10 bases lying between them. The CDR3 runs to 15 residues. CDR3 DNA: TGTGCCAGCAGCCAAGATTTAGGGTTTAACACTGAAGCTTTCTTT. Translated: CASSQDLGFNTEAFF. The full variable domain, rest sourced from reference TRBV3-1 and TRBJ1-1, is DTAVSQTPKYLVTQMGNDKSIKCEQNLGHDTMYWYKQDSKKFLKIMFSYNNKELIINETVPNRFSPKSPDKAHLNLHINSLELGDSAVYFCASSQDLGFNTEAFFGQGTRLTVV.

The rearrangement uses TRBV6-1 and TRBJ1-1, with D uncertain. V dropped 5 bases and J dropped 0 bases, with 13 bases sitting between them. The CDR3 spans 15 residues. Germline CDR1 and CDR2: MNHNS and SASEGT. The CDR3 spells CASSSTTAMNTEAFF. The DNA of the CDR3 is TGTGCCAGCAGTAGTACGACGGCTATGAACACTGAAGCTTTCTTT.

Points on this clonotype: At one boundary the junction diverges from the germline segment, which might be a read error. Here the CDR3 reads CSTSGGGLYEQYF. The CDR3 region has the DNA TGCAGTACTAGCGGGGGGGGACTCTACGAGCAGTACTTC. The genes are TRBV20-1 and TRBJ2-7; TRBD2 agrees at 13 bases. Germline V gene lookup returns CDR1 DFQATT and CDR2 SNEGSKA (reference sequence). The CDR3 spans 13 residues.

The chain is built from TRBV7-2 and TRBJ2-3; unclear D gene. Germline CDR1 is SGHTA and CDR2 is FQGNSA. The CDR3 totals 16 residues. V dropped 2 bases and J dropped 0 bases, with 12 bases sitting between them. The CDR3 protein is CASSLLSVTSTDTQYF. The DNA of the CDR3 is TGTGCCAGCAGCTTACTCAGCGTGACTAGCACAGATACGCAGTATTTT.

This chain uses TRBV6-6 with TRBJ2-7; tentatively, D is TRBD1 (5 bases). The CDR3 runs to 14 residues. V gave up 6 bases and J gave up 3 bases, with 15 bases separating them. The germline V gene has CDR1 MNHNY and CDR2 SVGAGI (reference sequence). The CDR3 nucleotides are TGTGCCAGCAGGCACAGGACAAACGTCTACGAGCAGTACTTC. Protein: CASRHRTNVYEQYF.

This rearrangement joins TRBV7-9 to TRBJ1-5; 10 bases match TRBD1. This CDR3 has 19 amino acids. Germline V gene sequence: CDR1 SEHNR, CDR2 FQNEAQ (reference sequence). V dropped 5 bases and J dropped 0; count of bases not matched to a gene: 13. For the CDR3, the DNA is TGTGCCAGCAGCCTACGCCTCGGACAGGGGGGGAATAGCAATCAGCCCCAGCATTTT. It is translated as CASSLRLGQGGNSNQPQHF.

A few counts support this clonotype. The genes are TRBV20-1 and TRBJ2-1; D possibly uses TRBD1 or TRBD2 (6 bases each). The ends were cut back, 2 bases at V and 6 bases at J, with 14 bases in the middle. Germline V gene lookup returns CDR1 DFQATT and CDR2 SNEGSKA (reference sequence). This CDR3 contains 14 residues. This CDR3 reads CSARTGAPVNEQFF. CDR3 DNA: TGCAGTGCTAGAACGGGGGCCCCGGTCAATGAGCAGTTCTTC.

This clonotype was detected a few times. This chain joins TRBV24-1 and TRBJ2-3; 13 nucleotides line up with TRBD2. The CDR3 covers 17 residues. CDR1 is KGHDR and CDR2 is SFDVKD in the germline V gene. Trimming cost V 0 bases and J 4 bases; bases outside gene matches: 3. CDR3 in amino acids: CATSDLGTSGIADTQYF. The CDR3 DNA sequence: TGTGCCACCAGTGATTTGGGGACTAGCGGGATCGCAGATACGCAGTATTTT.

With respect to this clonotype: One end of the junction varies from germline; a read error may be responsible. The chain carries TRBV7-9 and TRBJ2-4, with 12 bases lining up with TRBD2. Matching the DNA end better, TRBJ2-7 makes the J call doubtful. Germline CDR1 and CDR2: SEHNR and FQNEAQ (reference sequence). The CDR3 is 16 residues long. CDR3: CTSSSLAGGPTYEQYF. Here the CDR3 DNA reads TGTACCAGCAGCAGCCTAGCGGGAGGGCCGACCTACGAGCAGTACTTC.

The rearrangement uses TRBV5-4 and TRBJ2-4; 7 bases agree with TRBD1. CDR3 size: 17 residues. The germline CDR1 and CDR2 sequences are SGHNT and YYREEE (reference sequence). V was clipped by 0 bases and J by 3 bases; unmatched bases: 9. As DNA, the CDR3 is TGTGCCAGCAGCTTGGGACAGGGATCCCTAGTCAAAAACATTCAGTACTTC. Translated: CASSLGQGSLVKNIQYF.